This passage covers 28 T cell receptor beta chains from one sample sequenced in a study of cytomegalovirus exposure and HLA in healthy donors. The study ran its PCR with 60 Vbeta and 13 Jbeta primers. Assay used: immunoSEQ multiplex PCR; TCRdb lists only in-frame clones, some missing. This table has 150,000 to 200,000 clones, about 77% appearing once. Material: PBMCs. The source of these receptors is a man younger than 35 in good health and CMV-seropositive.

The rearrangement joins TRBV6-1 to TRBJ2-7; D ambiguous. The CDR3 is 13 residues long. Trimming took off 7 bases at V and 2 bases at J, with 12 bases between the two ends. Germline loops: CDR1 MNHNS, CDR2 SASEGT. The CDR3 is CASTGQAAYEQYF. CDR3 sequence (DNA): TGTGCCAGCACTGGGCAGGCAGCCTACGAGCAGTACTTC.

The V gene is TRBV5-5, the J gene TRBJ2-5, with D perhaps TRBD1 (5 bases). Germline CDR1 SGHKS, CDR2 YYEKEE (reference sequence). The CDR3 contains 12 residues. Deletions cut 3 bases from V and 5 bases from J, with 8 bases between. Here the CDR3 DNA reads TGTGCCAGCAGCTGGAACAGGGAGACCCAGTACTTC. Protein: CASSWNRETQYF.

This clone was seen a single time. The rearrangement uses TRBV7-8 and TRBJ2-2; a possible D gene is TRBD2 (6 bases). Germline CDR1 reads SGHVS; CDR2 reads FQNEAQ. V dropped 5 bases and J dropped 0 bases, with 13 bases sitting between them. The CDR3 sequence is 16 residues long. The CDR3 nucleotides read TGTGCCAGCAGCCCCGTGGGGGGTACGAACACCGGGGAGCTGTTTTTT. Protein sequence: CASSPVGGTNTGELFF.

The J gene is TRBJ1-1, the V gene TRBV7-9, with 9 bases matching TRBD1. J gave up 0 bases and V 5 bases, and 4 bases lay outside the gene matches. Germline CDR1 SEHNR, CDR2 FQNEAQ (reference sequence). This CDR3 spans 15 amino acids. CDR3 residues: CASSHRDRVNTEAFF. The DNA of the CDR3 is TGTGCCAGCAGCCACAGGGACAGGGTGAACACTGAAGCTTTCTTT.

This clone was detected a few times. Here the CDR3 reads CASSFRTGGSYEQYF. Here the CDR3 DNA reads TGTGCCAGCAGCTTTCGGACAGGGGGATCCTACGAGCAGTACTTC. The chain carries TRBV5-6 and TRBJ2-7; 10 nucleotides match TRBD1. Germline CDR1 reads SGHDT; CDR2 reads YYEEEE. The CDR3 contains 15 residues. J lost 1 base, V lost 2 bases, and 3 bases had no gene match.

The chain joins TRBV25-1 to TRBJ2-1; weak D call: TRBD2 (5 bases). This CDR3 is built from 15 residues. The V end lost 4 bases, the J end lost 2 bases, and 12 bases lay between the germline ends. From germline, CDR1 is MGHDK and CDR2 SYGVNS. CDR3 nucleotide sequence: TGTGCCAGCAGTGGTTGGCCGGGAACCTACAATGAGCAGTTCTTC. It translates to CASSGWPGTYNEQFF.

As regards this clone: One end of the junction varies from germline; a read error may be responsible. The V and J genes are TRBV29-1 and TRBJ2-7; 9 bases agree with TRBD1. The CDR3 runs 13 residues. CDR1 is SQVTM, CDR2 ANQGSEA, per germline. The chain's CDR3 is CSVEGTGRYEQYF. The CDR3 bases are TGCAGCGTGGAAGGGACAGGGAGGTACGAGCAGTACTTC.

The genes are TRBV5-6 and TRBJ1-3; D possibly corresponds to TRBD1 (5 bases). The germline gives CDR1 SGHDT, CDR2 YYEEEE. The germline V and J ends were trimmed by 3 bases and 1 base, with 11 bases remaining between them. The CDR3 length is 15 residues. CDR3 loop: CASSWPGGSGNTIYF. The CDR3 region has the DNA TGTGCCAGCAGCTGGCCCGGGGGTTCTGGAAACACCATATATTTT.

Worth noting for this clone: This specimen includes other DNA sequences encoding the same CDR3. The chain joins TRBV27 to TRBJ1-1; possibly TRBD1 for D (5 bases). The CDR3 is 13 residues long. Looked up from germline, CDR1 is MNHEY and CDR2 is SMNVEV (reference sequence). Deletions cut 3 bases from V and 4 bases from J, with 9 bases between. In nucleotides, the CDR3 is TGTGCCAGCAGTTTGGGGGGGGGCACTGAAGCTTTCTTT. As protein: CASSLGGGTEAFF.

This clone appeared a few times. This specimen includes other DNA sequences encoding the same CDR3. The chain recombines TRBV18 with TRBJ1-1, with TRBD1 matching 8 bases. Germline V lookup: CDR1 KGHSH, CDR2 LQKENI. V gave up 1 base and J gave up 4 bases; unmatched junction bases: 5. The length of the CDR3 is 15 residues. CDR3 loop: CASSPRGQGFTEAFF. DNA of the CDR3: TGTGCCAGCTCACCACGCGGACAGGGATTCACTGAAGCTTTCTTT.

The rearrangement joins TRBV7-3 to TRBJ2-5; perhaps TRBD2 as D (5 bases). Trimming took off 1 base at V and 4 bases at J, with 7 bases between the two ends. The length of the CDR3 is 13 residues. The germline CDR1 and CDR2 sequences are SGHTA and FQGTGA. This chain's CDR3 is CASSLREGETQYF. Written as DNA, the CDR3 is TGTGCCAGCAGCTTAAGAGAGGGAGAGACCCAGTACTTC. Complete variable domain (other parts from reference TRBV7-3 and TRBJ2-5): GAGVSQTPSNKVTEKGKYVELRCDPISGHTALYWYRQSLGQGPEFLIYFQGTGAADDSGLPNDRFFAVRPEGSVSTLKIQRTERGDSAVYLCASSLREGETQYFGPGTRLLVL.

This sequence joins TRBV9 and TRBJ2-1; tentative D call: TRBD2 (5 bases). The V gene's germline CDR1 is SGDLS and CDR2 YYNGEE. The ends were cut back, 2 bases at V and 2 bases at J, with 11 bases in the middle. The CDR3 has 15 residues. DNA of the CDR3: TGTGCCAGCAGCGTCTCGGACTCTACCTACAATGAGCAGTTCTTC. Translated: CASSVSDSTYNEQFF.

The DNA of the CDR3 is TGCAGCGTTGCCACAGGGAGGGGCACTGAAGCTTTCTTT. Translation: CSVATGRGTEAFF. This rearrangement joins TRBV29-1 to TRBJ1-1; D may be TRBD1 (6 bases). This CDR3 has 13 amino acids. The ends were cut back, 4 bases at V and 4 bases at J, with 13 bases in the middle. The V gene's germline CDR1 is SQVTM and CDR2 ANQGSEA.

The CDR3: CASSSYSGRLSYEQYF. DNA of the CDR3: TGTGCCAGCAGCTCCTATAGCGGGAGGCTTTCCTACGAGCAGTACTTC. The rearrangement links TRBV7-8 to TRBJ2-7; 10 nucleotides align to TRBD2. Germline CDR1 SGHVS, CDR2 FQNEAQ. The CDR3 is made up of 16 amino acids. Losses at the gene ends were 4 bases for V and 1 base for J; bases not matched to a gene: 7. Together with reference TRBV7-8 and TRBJ2-7, the CDR3 gives the full variable domain: GAGVSQSPRYKVAKRGQDVALRCDPISGHVSLFWYQQALGQGPEFLTYFQNEAQLDKSGLPSDRFFAERPEGSVSTLKIQRTQQEDSAVYLCASSSYSGRLSYEQYFGPGTRLTVT.

The chain employs TRBV7-2 and TRBJ2-2; D unresolved. The ends were cut back, 2 bases at V and 4 bases at J, with 11 bases in the middle. The germline V gene has CDR1 SGHTA and CDR2 FQGNSA. The CDR3 runs to 15 residues. The CDR3 sequence: CASSLLRASTGELFF. CDR3 coding DNA: TGTGCCAGCAGCTTATTGAGAGCAAGCACCGGGGAGCTGTTTTTT.

The rearrangement uses TRBV28 and TRBJ1-5; 8 bases are a match to TRBD1. The V and J ends lost 5 bases and 7 bases, in that order; junction bases with no gene match: 4. The CDR3 loop spans 13 amino acids. Germline CDR1 and CDR2: MDHEN and SYDVKM. The CDR3 protein is CASSPQGAQPQHF. CDR3 bases: TGTGCCAGCAGTCCGCAGGGGGCCCAGCCCCAGCATTTT.

The V call is TRBV7-2, the J call TRBJ1-2; 12 bases line up with TRBD1. Trimming removed 5 bases from V and 4 bases from J; junction bases left unmatched: 8. Germline values: CDR1 SGHTA, CDR2 FQGNSA. The CDR3 is 16 residues long. The CDR3 DNA follows: TGTGCCAGCAGCCCCGGGACAGGGGGCTTCGGCTATGGCTACACCTTC. Encoded protein: CASSPGTGGFGYGYTF.

This clone was counted only a few times. J is TRBJ1-1 and V is TRBV19; TRBD1 matches 10 bases. The V and J ends lost 8 bases and 3 bases, in that order; junction bases with no gene match: 6. CDR3 size: 14 residues. Germline assignment: CDR1 LNHDA and CDR2 SQIVND (reference sequence). The CDR3 region is CASYAGTGDTEAFF. CDR3 in DNA: TGTGCCAGTTATGCCGGGACAGGGGACACTGAAGCTTTCTTT.

Turning to this clone: The junction and the germline gene differ at one end; a read error may be behind it. J is TRBJ2-1 and V is TRBV29-1; the match to TRBD2 covers 11 bases. In germline, CDR1 is SQVTM, CDR2 ANQGSEA. There are 13 residues in the CDR3. CDR3 sequence (DNA): TGCAGCGTCCCGACTAGCGGGAACGGTGAGCAGCTCTTC. Translation gives CSVPTSGNGEQLF.

This clone was seen a few times. The V call is TRBV5-4, the J call TRBJ2-1, with 8 bases that match TRBD1. Per germline, CDR1 SGHNT and CDR2 YYREEE (reference sequence). V trimming: 5 bases; J trimming: 5 bases; junction bases outside the gene matches: 9. The length of the CDR3 is 15 residues. Here the CDR3 DNA reads TGTGCCAGCAGGCGTGACAGGGGACAAAACAATGAGCAGTTCTTC. Protein: CASRRDRGQNNEQFF. Full variable domain (remainder filled in from reference TRBV5-4 and TRBJ2-1): ETGVTQSPTHLIKTRGQQVTLRCSSQSGHNTVSWYQQALGQGPQFIFQYYREEENGRGNFPPRFSGLQFPNYSSELNVNALELDDSALYLCASRRDRGQNNEQFFGPGTRLTVL.

The rearrangement links TRBV6-5 to TRBJ1-4, with 9 bases lining up with TRBD1. Germline lookup yields CDR1 MNHEY and CDR2 SVGAGI. The CDR3 has 14 amino acids. V lost 7 bases to trimming and J lost 8 bases; unmatched junction nucleotides: 8. CDR3 nucleotides: TGTGCCAGCACCCCGGGACAGGGCACCGAAAAACTGTTTTTT. It encodes CASTPGQGTEKLFF.

The CDR3, as DNA: TGTGCCAGCAGCTTATGGGGGGGGTTCAATCAGCCCCAGCATTTT. Translating it yields CASSLWGGFNQPQHF. This chain uses TRBV5-6 with TRBJ1-5, with TRBD1 as a possible D gene (5 bases). The CDR3 loop spans 15 amino acids. Deletions cut 2 bases from V and 3 bases from J, with 12 bases between. Germline V CDR1 and CDR2: SGHDT, YYEEEE.

The chain links TRBV30 to TRBJ1-1, with unresolved D. Trimming stripped 2 bases from V and 0 bases from J, with 13 bases between. Germline V gene lookup returns CDR1 GTSNPN and CDR2 SVGIG (reference sequence). The CDR3 length is 15 residues. The CDR3 reads CAWSSRGFMNTEAFF. The DNA of the CDR3 is TGTGCCTGGAGTTCCCGGGGTTTCATGAACACTGAAGCTTTCTTT.

The chain couples TRBV4-3 to TRBJ1-6; 10 bases are a match to TRBD1. From germline, CDR1 is LGHNA and CDR2 YSLEER. J was trimmed by 7 bases and V by 4 bases; bases with no gene match: 13. This CDR3 is built from 18 residues. The CDR3 loop is CASSLWLSGTGENSPLHF. CDR3 in DNA: TGCGCCAGCAGCCTTTGGCTCTCCGGGACAGGGGAGAATTCACCCCTCCACTTT.

V is TRBV7-8 and J is TRBJ2-3, with 9 bases matching TRBD1. The germline gives CDR1 SGHVS, CDR2 FQNEAQ. The CDR3 is made up of 15 amino acids. With 5 bases clipped from V and 3 bases from J, the junction kept 6 bases outside the gene matches. The CDR3 is CASSEYRGRTDTQYF. CDR3 nucleotide sequence: TGTGCCAGCAGCGAATACAGGGGGCGGACAGATACGCAGTATTTT.

This clone was detected only once. The chain combines TRBV27 with TRBJ1-1, with D possibly matching TRBD1 (6 bases). The length of the CDR3 is 13 residues. With 5 bases removed from V and 11 bases from J, the gap between germline ends came to 18 bases. From germline, CDR1 is MNHEY and CDR2 SMNVEV (reference sequence). In DNA, the CDR3 is TGTGCCAGCAGTCCCTCCAGGGGAGGGCGGGCTTTCTTT. Amino acids: CASSPSRGGRAFF.

This clone was detected only once. The chain employs TRBV19 and TRBJ2-7; 10 bases agree with TRBD2. The CDR3 extends over 16 amino acids. Looked up from germline, CDR1 is LNHDA and CDR2 is SQIVND (reference sequence). The V segment lost 3 bases and the J segment 5 bases; nucleotides outside the gene matches: 10. In DNA form, the CDR3 reads TGTGCCAGTAGTATCGGGTCCAGCGGGAGGGCAGACGAGCAGTACTTC. This gives the protein CASSIGSSGRADEQYF.

This clone was seen only a few times. The chain couples TRBV10-2 to TRBJ2-7, with D possibly matching TRBD2 (6 bases). The CDR3 has 17 residues. The V and J ends lost 5 bases and 2 bases respectively, with 22 bases between them. The germline V gene encodes CDR1 WSHSY and CDR2 SAAADI. CDR3 protein: CASSTTSRRGAAYEQYF. The CDR3 DNA sequence: TGCGCCAGCAGTACGACCTCACGCCGCGGGGCGGCCTACGAGCAGTACTTC.